This T cell receptor (beta chain) appears in the sequencing data of a study of PD-1 blockade in classical Hodgkin lymphoma. General observations from the study: With respect to the repertoire differences, their causes, possibly disease activity or prior therapy, remain undefined.

Measured with immunoSEQ multiplex PCR; TCRdb has only the in-frame clones, and not every one. Among about 97,000 clones listed, around 80% were seen once. Brentuximab vedotin exposure varied among the patients, all of whom had relapsed after autologous stem cell transplantation. In the case of this clone: Its target is unknown.

This CDR3 spans 16 amino acids. V lost 1 base to trimming and J lost 2 bases; unmatched junction nucleotides: 7. The V gene's germline CDR1 is LNHNV and CDR2 YYDKDF (reference sequence). The chain combines TRBV15 with TRBJ2-5, with 7 bases aligning to TRBD1. The sequenced sample was peripheral blood mononuclear cells (PBMCs), obtained at baseline. The sequence was obtained from a human donor with classical Hodgkin lymphoma. The CDR3 DNA reads as TGTGCCACCAGCAGAGCACGGACGACAGGGCAAGAGACCCAGTACTTC. Encoded protein: CATSRARTTGQETQYF.